This entry lists 20 T cell receptor beta chains sequenced from one sample in a study of post-analysis software for immune sequencing data. General study points: Patients used several TRBV segments, including TRBV5-6, TRBV5-1 and TRBV20-1, more often than controls.

Built from TCR beta cDNA, the libraries had unique molecular identifiers in them. TCRdb re-called the PCR reads with MiXCR, one entry per CDR3 protein. The top ten clones hold under 5.5% of a sample with about 260,000 distinct CDR3 sequences, roughly a third of them seen once. Their cognate antigens are unknown. The sample consisted of blood. The receptor set was obtained from a girl aged 10-17 years with multiple sclerosis.

There are a few counts of this clonotype. The rearrangement joins TRBV7-2 to TRBJ2-1; D is possibly TRBD1 or TRBD2 (5 bases each). There are 14 residues in the CDR3. V was pared by 5 bases and J by 9 bases, with 17 bases between. In germline, CDR1 is SGHTA, CDR2 FQGNSA. The CDR3 nucleotides are TGTGCCAGCAGCCAGGGACCGCCCGGCGGTGAGCAGTTCTTC. This sequence encodes CASSQGPPGGEQFF.

This chain links TRBV7-6 with TRBJ2-7; D unclear. Germline CDR1 and CDR2: SGHVS and FNYEAQ. The CDR3 has 12 amino acids. Between the trimmed V and J ends, which lost 4 bases and 0 bases, there was a span of 4 bases. The CDR3 reads CASSSRSYEQYF. Written as DNA, the CDR3 is TGTGCCAGCAGCTCCCGCTCCTACGAGCAGTACTTC. Variable domain in full (rest from reference TRBV7-6 and TRBJ2-7): GAGVSQSPRYKVTKRGQDVALRCDPISGHVSLYWYRQALGQGPEFLTYFNYEAQQDKSGLPNDRFSAERPEGSISTLTIQRTEQRDSAMYRCASSSRSYEQYFGPGTRLTVT.

This clonotype has ten or more counts. The rearrangement links TRBV6-5 to TRBJ2-1; D tentatively fits TRBD1 or TRBD2 (6 bases each). CDR1 is MNHEY, CDR2 SVGAGI, per germline. Trimming removed 2 bases from V and 3 bases from J, with 11 bases in between. The CDR3 runs 15 residues. The CDR3 sequence is CASSYEQGGYNEQFF. The CDR3 DNA sequence: TGTGCCAGCAGTTACGAACAGGGAGGCTACAATGAGCAGTTCTTC.

This clonotype was observed a handful of times. With a much larger clone just one base away, this may be a read error. The chain is built from TRBV11-2 and TRBJ2-7; D is unresolved. In germline, CDR1 is SGHAT, CDR2 FQNNGV. Trimming left V 0 bases short and J 7 bases short, with 16 bases between. CDR3 length: 15 amino acids. In DNA, the CDR3 is TGTGCCAGCAGCTTAGATCTGCTAACGGCCGATGAGCAGTACTTC. This codes for CASSLDLLTADEQYF.

There are a few counts of this clonotype. Possible read error: a much larger clone is one base away. This rearrangement joins TRBV24-1 to TRBJ2-7; the match to TRBD1 covers 10 bases. Losses at the gene ends were 4 bases for V and 7 bases for J; bases not matched to a gene: 15. Per germline, CDR1 KGHDR and CDR2 SFDVKD. The CDR3 has 17 amino acids. CDR3 residues: CATSDRTGTGVNNEQYF. The CDR3 bases are TGTGCCACCAGTGACCGTACCGGGACAGGGGTGAACAATGAGCAGTACTTC.

The chain combines TRBV7-2 with TRBJ2-5; no definite D call. This CDR3 is built from 15 residues. CDR1 SGHTA and CDR2 FQGNSA come from the germline V gene. Trimming left V 1 base short and J 4 bases short, with 13 bases between. CDR3 in amino acids: CASSLGWGSTETQYF. CDR3 nucleotides: TGTGCCAGCAGCTTAGGTTGGGGTAGCACAGAGACCCAGTACTTC.

The sample holds many counts of this clonotype. The chain uses TRBV12-3 or TRBV12-4 and TRBJ2-3; D possibly corresponds to TRBD1 (6 bases). The CDR3 spans 15 residues. V was cut by 2 bases and J by 2 bases, with 11 bases left in between. In DNA form, the CDR3 reads TGTGCCAGCAGTTTATGGGACACCTACACAGATACGCAGTATTTT. It translates to CASSLWDTYTDTQYF.

The chain uses TRBV6-2 or TRBV6-3 and TRBJ2-7, with D maybe TRBD2 (5 bases). Germline CDR1 is MNHEY and CDR2 is SVGEGT. This CDR3 comprises 15 residues. The V end was cut by 5 bases, the J end by 5 bases, with 19 bases between. The chain's CDR3 is CASSPSGSRGHEQYF. In nucleotides, the CDR3 is TGTGCCAGCAGTCCCTCGGGGTCCCGAGGTCACGAGCAGTACTTC.

Worth noting for this clonotype: A much larger clone lies one base from this, so it may be a read error. The chain recombines TRBV7-2 with TRBJ2-1; D gene unclear. Germline loops: CDR1 SGHTA, CDR2 FQGNSA. This CDR3 is 17 amino acids long. CDR3 loop: CAGSLVPAPPPYNEQFF. The CDR3, as DNA: TGTGCCGGCAGCTTAGTCCCCGCTCCGCCGCCCTACAATGAGCAGTTCTTC.

This clonotype was counted many times. The chain is built from TRBV15 and TRBJ1-1; no firm D call. Germline V CDR1 and CDR2: LNHNV, YYDKDF (reference sequence). The CDR3 covers 13 residues. V was shortened by 0 bases and J by 4 bases, with 6 bases between the two germline ends. The CDR3 bases are TGTGCCACCAGCAGAGATCTGGGCACTGAAGCTTTCTTT. This encodes CATSRDLGTEAFF.

There are a few counts of this clonotype. A read error may be the cause here, since a much bigger clone is one base away. The CDR3 DNA reads TGTGCCAGCAGCCAGCTTGACCTAAATGAGCAGTACTTC. It is translated as CASSQLDLNEQYF. J is TRBJ2-5 and V is TRBV4-2; D call uncertain. The CDR3 contains 13 residues. Germline V gene data show CDR1 as LGHNA and CDR2 as YNFKEQ. Deletions cut 3 bases from V and 11 bases from J, with 16 bases between.

This clonotype was observed at least ten times. The chain combines TRBV6-6 with TRBJ1-6, with TRBD1 as a possible D gene (5 bases). The CDR3 is 13 residues long. The V gene's germline CDR1 is MNHNY and CDR2 SVGAGI (reference sequence). With 8 bases removed from V and 7 bases from J, the gap between germline ends came to 12 bases. The DNA for the CDR3 is TGTGCCAGCCAGGGAGGCGGAAATTCACCCCTCCACTTT. Protein sequence: CASQGGGNSPLHF.

For this clonotype: This may come from a read error, since a much larger clone is one base off. This chain joins TRBV20-1 and TRBJ1-1; no definite D call. The CDR3 is 15 residues long. Trimming removed 0 bases from V and 1 base from J, with 12 bases in between. Germline loops: CDR1 DFQATT, CDR2 SNEGSKA (reference sequence). CDR3: CSARDFRDGNTEAFF. In DNA form, the CDR3 reads TGCAGTGCTAGAGATTTTAGGGATGGGAACACTGAAGCTTTCTTT.

This clonotype was found many times. The chain combines TRBV6-1 with TRBJ2-1; D remains ambiguous. The CDR3 length is 16 residues. V was cut by 0 bases and J by 5 bases, with 14 bases left in between. Per germline, CDR1 MNHNS and CDR2 SASEGT. This CDR3 reads CASSEAEQFIHNEQFF. The CDR3, as DNA: TGTGCCAGCAGTGAAGCGGAACAGTTTATCCACAATGAGCAGTTCTTC.

At least ten counts were recorded for this clonotype. This chain uses TRBV28 with TRBJ2-5; D ambiguous. The CDR3 loop spans 15 amino acids. Germline V CDR1 and CDR2: MDHEN, SYDVKM. The V end lost 3 bases, the J end lost 1 base, and 12 bases lay between the germline ends. CDR3 bases: TGTGCCAGCAGTTTGAGACCCCCGTTCCAAGAGACCCAGTACTTC. It is translated as CASSLRPPFQETQYF.

This clonotype appeared many times. The chain recombines TRBV24-1 with TRBJ2-1; 8 positions match TRBD2. The CDR3 is 14 residues long. V lost 8 bases, J lost 4 bases, and 6 bases stayed unmatched. Germline V lookup: CDR1 KGHDR, CDR2 SFDVKD. The CDR3 region has the DNA TGTGCCACCATGCGCGGGGGGCAATACAATGAGCAGTTCTTC. It encodes CATMRGGQYNEQFF.

This chain links TRBV20-1 with TRBJ2-1, with TRBD2 matching 16 bases. The CDR3 contains 16 residues. Germline lookup yields CDR1 DFQATT and CDR2 SNEGSKA (reference sequence). Trimming took 3 bases from V and 7 from J; bases not matched to a gene: 6. The CDR3 region is CSASSPGLAGGNEQFF. The CDR3 DNA follows: TGCAGTGCTAGTTCACCGGGACTAGCGGGAGGGAATGAGCAGTTCTTC.

The count of this clonotype is one. The CDR3 here is CASSSLSGVSYNEQFF. The CDR3 coding sequence is TGTGCCAGCAGCTCCCTCTCAGGGGTCTCCTACAATGAGCAGTTCTTC. This chain connects TRBV25-1 to TRBJ2-1, with D possibly being TRBD1 (6 bases). V was trimmed by 6 bases and J by 0 bases, leaving 15 bases between them. Germline CDR1 is MGHDK and CDR2 is SYGVNS. The CDR3 loop spans 16 amino acids.

The chain employs TRBV25-1 and TRBJ1-1; no clear D. Trimming left V 5 bases short and J 2 bases short, with 12 bases between. CDR3 size: 14 residues. Germline CDR1 and CDR2: MGHDK and SYGVNS. The CDR3 coding sequence is TGTGCCAGCAGTTATGATCGGGGTAACACTGAAGCTTTCTTT. Translation gives CASSYDRGNTEAFF.

The chain carries TRBV4-2 and TRBJ2-4; D is uncertain. Trimming stripped 0 bases from V and 1 base from J, with 7 bases between. CDR1 is LGHNA, CDR2 YNFKEQ, per germline. This CDR3 has 15 amino acids. The CDR3 DNA reads as TGTGCCAGCAGCCAAGATGGCAGCGCCAAAAACATTCAGTACTTC. Residues: CASSQDGSAKNIQYF.